Listed here are 32 T cell receptor beta chains from one sample, sequenced in a study of blood T cell repertoires in COVID-19. Using immunoSEQ multiplex PCR, the repertoire was profiled, and TCRdb retains in-frame clones only, with some absent. The sample consists of roughly 95,000 clones, around 80% of them appearing once. Sample: peripheral blood. The receptors come from a man in his sixties with acute or convalescent COVID-19.

This clone was found a few times. The genes are TRBV6-5 and TRBJ1-6; D is perhaps TRBD1 (6 bases). The V end lost 8 bases, the J end lost 7 bases, and 12 bases lay between the germline ends. The CDR3 extends over 13 amino acids. Germline loops: CDR1 MNHEY, CDR2 SVGAGI. CDR3 DNA sequence: TGTGCCAGCGAGCGGACAGCCAATTCACCCCTCCACTTT. Residues: CASERTANSPLHF.

Note on this clone: The sample has other DNA sequences that encode this CDR3 too. The chain has TRBV12-3 or TRBV12-4 and TRBJ1-1; D uncertain. This CDR3 is 13 amino acids long. V shed 6 bases and J shed 1 base, with 9 bases lying between them. In DNA, the CDR3 is TGTGCCAGCAGCCTCCGGGAGAACACTGAAGCTTTCTTT. This codes for CASSLRENTEAFF.

This rearrangement joins TRBV5-4 to TRBJ2-1, with D unclear. V dropped 0 bases and J dropped 4 bases, with 14 bases sitting between them. Germline values: CDR1 SGHNT, CDR2 YYREEE (reference sequence). The length of the CDR3 is 16 residues. CDR3 bases: TGTGCCAGCAGCTTGGGTACCATAGCATTATACAATGAGCAGTTCTTC. It yields the protein CASSLGTIALYNEQFF.

The chain joins TRBV5-1 to TRBJ2-7, with no clear D. The germline V gene has CDR1 SGHRS and CDR2 YFSETQ. The V end lost 4 bases, the J end lost 0 bases, and 11 bases lay between the germline ends. This CDR3 comprises 14 residues. The CDR3 loop is CASSPEFGSYEQYF. CDR3 bases: TGCGCCAGCAGCCCCGAATTCGGCTCCTACGAGCAGTACTTC.

With respect to this clone: Other DNA sequences in the sample encode the same CDR3. The genes are TRBV24-1 and TRBJ2-5; 8 bases line up with TRBD1. Losses at the gene ends were 3 bases for V and 5 bases for J; bases not matched to a gene: 10. The CDR3 loop spans 16 amino acids. From germline, CDR1 is KGHDR and CDR2 SFDVKD. CDR3 protein: CATSDPGTGREETQYF. The CDR3 bases are TGTGCCACCAGTGATCCGGGGACAGGTCGAGAGGAGACCCAGTACTTC.

This rearrangement joins TRBV18 to TRBJ1-3; 7 bases are a match to TRBD1. This CDR3 is built from 15 residues. Germline CDR1 and CDR2: KGHSH and LQKENI. V lost 2 bases to trimming and J lost 4 bases; unmatched junction nucleotides: 5. The DNA of the CDR3 is TGTGCCAGCTCACCAGACAGGGCCCTGGGAAACACCATATATTTT. Protein: CASSPDRALGNTIYF.

The chain uses TRBV18 and TRBJ2-3; 14 bases map to TRBD2. This CDR3 has 17 residues. Germline V gene sequence: CDR1 KGHSH, CDR2 LQKENI. Trimming took 3 bases from V and 1 from J; bases not matched to a gene: 3. The CDR3 region has the DNA TGTGCCAGCTCACCCCCGGGACTAGCGGGAGGCACAGATACGCAGTATTTT. Amino acid sequence: CASSPPGLAGGTDTQYF.

The chain employs TRBV19 and TRBJ2-7; 14 positions agree with TRBD2. The V segment lost 10 bases and the J segment 5 bases; nucleotides outside the gene matches: 10. The CDR3 extends over 15 amino acids. Germline values: CDR1 LNHDA, CDR2 SQIVND (reference sequence). CDR3 sequence (DNA): TGTGCCACCTCGACTAGCGGGGGGGCGGGCGACGAGCAGTACTTC. This gives the protein CATSTSGGAGDEQYF.

The V gene is TRBV6-5, the J gene TRBJ2-7; TRBD1 aligns across 9 bases. The CDR3 loop spans 13 amino acids. Germline V gene sequence: CDR1 MNHEY, CDR2 SVGAGI. The trim removed 9 bases at V and 5 bases at J, leaving 8 bases unmatched. CDR3 nucleotides: TGTGCCAGTACAGGGACAGGGCCCCACGAGCAGTACTTC. Translated, it gives CASTGTGPHEQYF.

The genes are TRBV27 and TRBJ2-1; TRBD2 matches at 10 bases. The J segment lost 5 bases and the V segment lost 6 bases, leaving 7 bases of the junction unmatched. The CDR3 is 15 residues long. The germline V gene encodes CDR1 MNHEY and CDR2 SMNVEV (reference sequence). CDR3 in DNA: TGTGCCAGCAGGGAAGGACTAGCGGAAAACAATGAGCAGTTCTTC. Translating gives CASREGLAENNEQFF.

This chain links TRBV12-5 with TRBJ2-1, with 8 bases lining up with TRBD2. V was clipped by 9 bases and J by 15 bases; unmatched bases: 16. Germline V lookup: CDR1 LGHNT, CDR2 FRNRAP. CDR3 length: 13 residues. CDR3 in DNA: TGTGCTAGCCTGGGGATAGCGGGGTTCCCGGGGTTCTTC. Amino acid sequence: CASLGIAGFPGFF. The full variable domain, completed using reference TRBV12-5 and TRBJ2-1, is DARVTQTPRHKVTEMGQEVTMRCQPILGHNTVFWYRQTMMQGLELLAYFRNRAPLDDSGMPKDRFSAEMPDATLATLKIQPSEPRDSAVYFCASLGIAGFPGFFGPGTRLTVL.

J is TRBJ1-2 and V is TRBV27; the match to TRBD1 covers 7 bases. The germline V gene encodes CDR1 MNHEY and CDR2 SMNVEV (reference sequence). CDR3 length: 14 amino acids. Losses at the gene ends were 4 bases for V and 7 bases for J; bases not matched to a gene: 9. DNA for the CDR3: TGTGCCAGCAGTTCCGTCACAGGGGTACTTGGCTACACCTTC. Amino acid sequence: CASSSVTGVLGYTF.

The chain is built from TRBV7-6 and TRBJ1-2; the D gene is possibly TRBD1 (6 bases). The CDR3 is made up of 13 amino acids. Germline V gives CDR1 SGHVS, CDR2 FNYEAQ. V lost 0 bases, J lost 8 bases, and 10 bases lay in between. CDR3 sequence: CASSLAGGRGYTF. DNA of the CDR3: TGTGCCAGCAGCTTAGCAGGGGGAAGGGGCTACACCTTC. The complete variable domain, with remaining parts taken from reference TRBV7-6 and TRBJ1-2, reads GAGVSQSPRYKVTKRGQDVALRCDPISGHVSLYWYRQALGQGPEFLTYFNYEAQQDKSGLPNDRFSAERPEGSISTLTIQRTEQRDSAMYRCASSLAGGRGYTFGSGTRLTVV.

This clone was observed once. The chain uses TRBV27 and TRBJ2-2, with 12 bases fitting TRBD1. CDR3 size: 14 residues. Looked up from germline, CDR1 is MNHEY and CDR2 is SMNVEV (reference sequence). J was trimmed by 8 bases and V by 9 bases; bases with no gene match: 7. CDR3 sequence (DNA): TGTGCCAGTCGGGACAGGGGGCGATCGGGGGAGCTGTTTTTT. As protein: CASRDRGRSGELFF.

V is TRBV3-1 (or the pseudogene TRBV3-2) and J is TRBJ2-4, with 7 positions matching TRBD1. V lost 2 bases, J lost 1 base, and 5 bases stayed unmatched. This CDR3 is built from 16 residues. Germline V gene data show CDR1 as LGHDT and CDR2 as YNNKEL (reference sequence). Here the CDR3 reads CASSQRGPGAKNIQYF. DNA of the CDR3: TGTGCCAGCAGCCAAAGGGGGCCAGGCGCCAAAAACATTCAGTACTTC.

The V gene is TRBV6-5, the J gene TRBJ1-1, with TRBD1 identical over 10 bases. From germline, CDR1 is MNHEY and CDR2 SVGAGI. The CDR3 runs to 14 residues. V was clipped by 8 bases and J by 9 bases; unmatched bases: 12. The CDR3 sequence is CASLQTGGFQQAFF. DNA for the CDR3: TGTGCCAGCCTTCAGACAGGGGGCTTCCAACAAGCTTTCTTT.

In this sample, this clone turned up once. This chain connects TRBV6-5 to TRBJ2-3; tentative D call: TRBD2 (6 bases). Trimming removed 7 bases at V and 5 bases at J, with 13 bases between. Germline loops: CDR1 MNHEY, CDR2 SVGAGI. CDR3 length: 13 amino acids. This CDR3 is CASTLVGGDTQYF. Here the CDR3 DNA reads TGTGCCAGCACCCTGGTCGGGGGAGATACGCAGTATTTT.

This sequence joins TRBV6-8 and TRBJ1-5; D unclear. Trimming pared 5 bases from V and 0 bases from J, leaving 8 bases between. Germline V gives CDR1 MNHGY, CDR2 SAAAGT. The CDR3 length is 14 residues. CDR3 sequence: CASSPSNSNQPQHF. The CDR3 bases are TGTGCCAGCAGTCCCTCTAATAGCAATCAGCCCCAGCATTTT.

The chain carries TRBV6-1 and TRBJ2-5; D is perhaps TRBD2 (6 bases). The CDR3 sequence is 14 residues long. With 2 bases removed from V and 4 bases from J, the gap between germline ends came to 11 bases. Germline values: CDR1 MNHNS, CDR2 SASEGT. In nucleotides, the CDR3 is TGTGCCAGCAGTGAATGGGGGGATAGAGAGACCCAGTACTTC. It translates to CASSEWGDRETQYF.

This chain uses TRBV29-1 with TRBJ2-5; perhaps TRBD1 as D (5 bases). Looked up from germline, CDR1 is SQVTM and CDR2 is ANQGSEA. CDR3 length: 12 amino acids. Trimming removed 4 bases from V and 1 base from J, with 7 bases in between. CDR3 in amino acids: CSVGQIQETQYF. The CDR3 DNA is TGCAGCGTTGGACAGATCCAAGAGACCCAGTACTTC.

This chain connects TRBV6-2 or TRBV6-3 to TRBJ1-1; 11 nucleotides agree with TRBD1. The CDR3 sequence is 15 residues long. V trimming: 4 bases; J trimming: 5 bases; junction bases outside the gene matches: 6. Germline lookup yields CDR1 MNHEY and CDR2 SVGEGT. CDR3 DNA: TGTGCCAGCAGTTGGACAGGGGGCTATGAAACTGAAGCTTTCTTT. Amino acids: CASSWTGGYETEAFF.

This CDR3 reads CASSLTSGTSGGPTDTQYF. Written as DNA, the CDR3 is TGTGCCAGCAGCTTAACCTCCGGGACTAGCGGGGGGCCCACAGATACGCAGTATTTT. The chain links TRBV7-6 to TRBJ2-3; 15 bases align to TRBD2. Germline-derived CDR1 and CDR2 are SGHVS and FNYEAQ. Trimming removed 2 bases from V and 2 bases from J; junction bases left unmatched: 8. CDR3 length: 19 residues.

CDR3 in DNA: TGCGCCAGCAACTGGGGGGGGGCGACGAACACTGAAGCTTTCTTT. Its protein product is CASNWGGATNTEAFF. V and J are TRBV5-1 and TRBJ1-1; a possible D gene is TRBD1 (6 bases). CDR1 and CDR2 (germline): SGHRS, YFSETQ. The CDR3 is 15 residues long. Trimming removed 6 bases from V and 1 base from J, with 16 bases in between.

The chain is built from TRBV6-5 and TRBJ1-2; the match to TRBD1 covers 7 bases. Trimming removed 0 bases from V and 4 bases from J; junction bases left unmatched: 2. This CDR3 spans 14 amino acids. Germline values: CDR1 MNHEY, CDR2 SVGAGI. The CDR3 protein is CASSYSPGGYGYTF. CDR3 DNA: TGTGCCAGCAGTTACTCGCCAGGGGGCTATGGCTACACCTTC.

V and J are TRBV7-6 and TRBJ2-7; 9 positions agree with TRBD2. CDR1 and CDR2 from the germline V gene are SGHVS and FNYEAQ. Trimming took 0 bases from V and 8 from J; bases not matched to a gene: 17. The CDR3 runs 18 residues. The CDR3 protein is CASSLAERGASPGGKQYF. The CDR3 nucleotides are TGTGCCAGCAGCTTAGCGGAGCGGGGGGCCTCCCCGGGTGGGAAGCAGTACTTC.

This chain links TRBV24-1 with TRBJ2-1, with D possibly matching TRBD2 (7 bases). The CDR3 sequence is 16 residues long. CDR1 KGHDR and CDR2 SFDVKD come from the germline V gene. Trimming took 1 base from V and 10 from J, leaving 19 bases between them. As DNA, the CDR3 is TGTGCCACCAGTGATTTAGGGGGATTGGGAGGGGACGAGCAGTTCTTC. Translated, it gives CATSDLGGLGGDEQFF.

The J gene is TRBJ1-5, the V gene TRBV6-1; the match to TRBD1 covers 8 bases. After removal of 1 base from V and 3 bases from J, the junction contained 14 bases not matched to a gene. This CDR3 comprises 19 residues. Germline V gives CDR1 MNHNS, CDR2 SASEGT. CDR3 coding DNA: TGTGCCAGCAGTGAAGGGTCCGAGACAGGGGCCATTCTCAATCAGCCCCAGCATTTT. This codes for CASSEGSETGAILNQPQHF.

The chain joins TRBV6-5 to TRBJ1-1; the D is unclear. The length of the CDR3 is 13 residues. Trimming cost V 8 bases and J 1 base, with 11 bases left between them. Germline lookup yields CDR1 MNHEY and CDR2 SVGAGI. Here the CDR3 DNA reads TGTGCCAGCGGAGGAACGCGGAACACTGAAGCTTTCTTT. Translating gives CASGGTRNTEAFF.

The chain combines TRBV18 with TRBJ2-3, with D perhaps TRBD2 (6 bases). Trimming cost V 0 bases and J 2 bases, with 12 bases left between them. This CDR3 has 16 residues. Per the germline V gene, CDR1 is KGHSH and CDR2 is LQKENI. The CDR3 reads CASSPPRDSSTDTQYF. DNA for the CDR3: TGTGCCAGCTCACCACCCCGGGACTCCTCCACAGATACGCAGTATTTT.

The chain uses TRBV6-1 and TRBJ2-7, with 10 bases identical to TRBD1. Germline V gene lookup returns CDR1 MNHNS and CDR2 SASEGT. V lost 4 bases and J lost 2; bases outside the gene matches: 8. The CDR3 consists of 16 residues. In DNA, the CDR3 is TGTGCCAGCAGTGGATCAACCGGGACAGGGGCCTACGAGCAGTACTTC. It encodes CASSGSTGTGAYEQYF.

This chain links TRBV10-3 with TRBJ1-4, with D possibly matching TRBD1 (5 bases). Germline V CDR1 and CDR2: ENHRY, SYGVKD. The germline V and J ends were trimmed by 4 bases and 4 bases, with 10 bases remaining between them. The CDR3 has 14 amino acids. In DNA, the CDR3 is TGTGCCATCAGTGGGGGACTGCATAATGAAAAACTGTTTTTT. Its translation is CAISGGLHNEKLFF.

The V gene is TRBV7-9, the J gene TRBJ1-4; 11 positions agree with TRBD1. With V trimmed by 5 bases and J by 0 bases, 2 bases remained unmatched. CDR1 and CDR2 (germline): SEHNR, FQNEAQ (reference sequence). CDR3 length: 16 amino acids. The CDR3 region is CASSKGQGATNEKLFF. CDR3 coding DNA: TGTGCCAGCAGCAAGGGACAGGGGGCAACTAATGAAAAACTGTTTTTT.